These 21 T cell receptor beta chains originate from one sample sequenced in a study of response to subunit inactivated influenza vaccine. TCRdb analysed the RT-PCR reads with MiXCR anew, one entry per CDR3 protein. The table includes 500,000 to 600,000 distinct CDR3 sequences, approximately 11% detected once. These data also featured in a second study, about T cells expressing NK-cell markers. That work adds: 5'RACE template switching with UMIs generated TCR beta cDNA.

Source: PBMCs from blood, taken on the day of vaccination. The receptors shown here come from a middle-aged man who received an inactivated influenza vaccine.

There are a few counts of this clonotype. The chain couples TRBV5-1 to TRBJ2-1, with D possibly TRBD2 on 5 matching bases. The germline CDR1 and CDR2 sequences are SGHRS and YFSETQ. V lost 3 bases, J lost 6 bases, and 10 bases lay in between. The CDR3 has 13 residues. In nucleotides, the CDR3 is TGCGCCAGCAGCTGGTCTAGCCCCAATGAGCAGTTCTTC. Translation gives CASSWSSPNEQFF.

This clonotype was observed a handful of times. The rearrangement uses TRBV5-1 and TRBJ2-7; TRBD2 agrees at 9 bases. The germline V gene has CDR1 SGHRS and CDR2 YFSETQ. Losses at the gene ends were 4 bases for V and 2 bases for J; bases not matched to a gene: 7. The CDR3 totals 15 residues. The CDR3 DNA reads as TGCGCCAGCAGCGGAGCGGGAGGTGGGACCTACGAGCAGTACTTC. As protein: CASSGAGGGTYEQYF.

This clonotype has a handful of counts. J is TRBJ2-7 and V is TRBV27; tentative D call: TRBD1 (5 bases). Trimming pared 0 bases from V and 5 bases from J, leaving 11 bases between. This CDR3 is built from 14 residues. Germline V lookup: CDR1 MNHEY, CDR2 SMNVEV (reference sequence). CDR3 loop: CASSLSFQGNEQYF. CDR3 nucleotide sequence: TGTGCCAGCAGTTTATCGTTTCAGGGAAACGAGCAGTACTTC.

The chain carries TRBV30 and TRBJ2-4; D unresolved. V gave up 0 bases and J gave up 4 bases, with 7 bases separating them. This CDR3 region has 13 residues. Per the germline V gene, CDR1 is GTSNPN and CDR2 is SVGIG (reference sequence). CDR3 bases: TGTGCCTGGAGTGTACTCAGAAAAAACATTCAGTACTTC. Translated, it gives CAWSVLRKNIQYF.

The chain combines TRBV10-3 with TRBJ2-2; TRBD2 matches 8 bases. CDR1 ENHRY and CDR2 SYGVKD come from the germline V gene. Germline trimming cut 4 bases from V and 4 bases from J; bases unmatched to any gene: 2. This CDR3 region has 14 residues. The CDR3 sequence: CAISAGGGTGELFF. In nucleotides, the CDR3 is TGTGCCATCAGTGCCGGGGGGGGCACCGGGGAGCTGTTTTTT.

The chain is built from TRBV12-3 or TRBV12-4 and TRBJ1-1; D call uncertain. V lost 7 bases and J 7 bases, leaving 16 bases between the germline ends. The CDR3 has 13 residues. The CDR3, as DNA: TGTGCCAGCACCCCTACCCCACAGAGTGAAGCTTTCTTT. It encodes CASTPTPQSEAFF.

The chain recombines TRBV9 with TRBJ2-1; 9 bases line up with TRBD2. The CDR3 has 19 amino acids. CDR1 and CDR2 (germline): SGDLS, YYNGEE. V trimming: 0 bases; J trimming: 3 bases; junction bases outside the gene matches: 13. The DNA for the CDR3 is TGTGCCAGCAGCGTAGCGGCTAGCGGGAACCGACTGTACTACAATGAGCAGTTCTTC. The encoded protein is CASSVAASGNRLYYNEQFF.

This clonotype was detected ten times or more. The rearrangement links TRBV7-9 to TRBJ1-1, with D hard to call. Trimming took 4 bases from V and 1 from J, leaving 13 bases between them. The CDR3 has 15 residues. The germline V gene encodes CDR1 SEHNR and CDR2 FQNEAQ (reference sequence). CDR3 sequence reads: CASSSGDRKNTEAFF. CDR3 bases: TGTGCCAGCAGCTCCGGGGATCGTAAGAACACTGAAGCTTTCTTT.

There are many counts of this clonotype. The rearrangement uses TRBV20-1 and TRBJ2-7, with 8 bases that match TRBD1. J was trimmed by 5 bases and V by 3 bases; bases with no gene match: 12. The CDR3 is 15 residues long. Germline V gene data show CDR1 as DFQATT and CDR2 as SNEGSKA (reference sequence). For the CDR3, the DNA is TGCAGTGCTAGGGACGTGACAGGGGTAGTCCACGAGCAGTACTTC. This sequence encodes CSARDVTGVVHEQYF.

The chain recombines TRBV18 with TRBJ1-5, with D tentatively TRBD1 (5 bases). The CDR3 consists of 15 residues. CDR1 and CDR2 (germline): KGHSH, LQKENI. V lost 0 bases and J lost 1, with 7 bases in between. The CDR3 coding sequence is TGTGCCAGCTCACCACCGGGGGTAAGCAATCAGCCCCAGCATTTT. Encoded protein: CASSPPGVSNQPQHF.

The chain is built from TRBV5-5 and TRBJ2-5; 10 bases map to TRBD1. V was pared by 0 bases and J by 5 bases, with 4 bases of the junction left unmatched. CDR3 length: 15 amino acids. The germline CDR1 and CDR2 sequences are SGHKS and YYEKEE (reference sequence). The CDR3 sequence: CASSLGQGAFETQYF. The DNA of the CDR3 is TGTGCCAGCAGCTTGGGACAGGGGGCATTTGAGACCCAGTACTTC.

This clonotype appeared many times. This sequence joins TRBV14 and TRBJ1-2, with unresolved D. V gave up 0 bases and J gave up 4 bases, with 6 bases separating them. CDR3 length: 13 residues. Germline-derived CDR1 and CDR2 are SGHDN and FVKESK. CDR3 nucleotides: TGTGCCAGCAGCCAAGAATCCAGCTATGGCTACACCTTC. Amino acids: CASSQESSYGYTF.

The CDR3 protein is CASSYPFRLQETQYF. The CDR3, as DNA: TGTGCCAGCAGCTACCCGTTTAGGTTGCAAGAGACCCAGTACTTC. The rearrangement uses TRBV7-2 and TRBJ2-5; D unclear. This CDR3 region has 15 residues. The germline V and J ends were trimmed by 4 bases and 2 bases, with 14 bases remaining between them. The germline V gene encodes CDR1 SGHTA and CDR2 FQGNSA.

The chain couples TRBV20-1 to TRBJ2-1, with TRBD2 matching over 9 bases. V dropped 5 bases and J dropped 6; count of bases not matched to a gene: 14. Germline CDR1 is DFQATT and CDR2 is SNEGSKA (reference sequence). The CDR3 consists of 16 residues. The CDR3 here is CSADEAGGQTFNEQFF. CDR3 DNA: TGCAGTGCTGATGAAGCGGGAGGTCAAACCTTCAATGAGCAGTTCTTC.

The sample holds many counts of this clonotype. CDR3 amino acids: CASSLKRDGFHEQYF. The CDR3 coding sequence is TGTGCCAGCAGCTTGAAGCGGGATGGGTTCCACGAGCAGTACTTC. The rearrangement uses TRBV7-2 and TRBJ2-7; 7 nucleotides line up with TRBD2. CDR1 is SGHTA, CDR2 FQGNSA, per germline. This CDR3 spans 15 amino acids. J lost 5 bases, V lost 3 bases, and 10 bases had no gene match.

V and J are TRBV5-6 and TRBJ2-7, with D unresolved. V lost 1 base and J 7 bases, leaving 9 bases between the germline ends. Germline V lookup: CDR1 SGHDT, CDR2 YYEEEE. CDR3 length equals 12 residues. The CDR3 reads CASSLNLGEQYF. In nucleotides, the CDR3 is TGTGCCAGCAGCTTGAATCTTGGAGAGCAGTACTTC.

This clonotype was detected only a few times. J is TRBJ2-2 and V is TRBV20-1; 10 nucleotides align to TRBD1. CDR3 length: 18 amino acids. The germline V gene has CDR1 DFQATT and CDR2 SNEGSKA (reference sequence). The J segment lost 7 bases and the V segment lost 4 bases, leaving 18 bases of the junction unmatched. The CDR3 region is CSAKPLLLPGQGNGELFF. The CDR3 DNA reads TGCAGTGCTAAGCCCCTGCTGCTCCCGGGACAGGGGAACGGGGAGCTGTTTTTT.

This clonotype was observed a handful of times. The CDR3 sequence is CASSQVVTSAATGELFF. In DNA form, the CDR3 reads TGCGCCAGCAGCCAAGTAGTTACTAGCGCGGCCACCGGGGAGCTGTTTTTT. This chain links TRBV4-3 with TRBJ2-2; 7 positions match TRBD2. J gave up 4 bases and V 1 base, and 9 bases lay outside the gene matches. Per germline, CDR1 LGHNA and CDR2 YSLEER. This CDR3 is 17 amino acids long.

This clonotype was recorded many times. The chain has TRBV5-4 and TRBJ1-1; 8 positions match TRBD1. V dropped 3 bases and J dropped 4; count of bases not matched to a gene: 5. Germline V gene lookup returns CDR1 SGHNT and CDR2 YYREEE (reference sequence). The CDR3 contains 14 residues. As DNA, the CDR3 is TGTGCCAGCAGCTACGGACAGGGTGCCACTGAAGCTTTCTTT. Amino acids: CASSYGQGATEAFF.

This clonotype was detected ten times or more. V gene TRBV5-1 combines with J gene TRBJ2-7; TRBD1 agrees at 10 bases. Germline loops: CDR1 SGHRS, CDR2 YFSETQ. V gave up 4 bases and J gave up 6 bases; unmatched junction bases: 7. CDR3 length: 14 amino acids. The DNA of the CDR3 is TGCGCCAGCAGCGAAGGACAGGGGGAAGGCGAGCAGTACTTC. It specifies CASSEGQGEGEQYF.

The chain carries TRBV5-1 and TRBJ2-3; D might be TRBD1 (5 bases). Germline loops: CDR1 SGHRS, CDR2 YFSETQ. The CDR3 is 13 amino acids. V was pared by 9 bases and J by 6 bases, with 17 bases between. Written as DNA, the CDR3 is TGCGCCAACAACCCCGCCCAGGGTGATACGCAGTATTTT. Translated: CANNPAQGDTQYF.